This is a list of T cell receptor beta chains from one sample in a study of blood T cells in healthy people across ages. TCRdb redid the calling of the 5' RACE reads with MiXCR, one entry per CDR3 protein. The data hold some 1.1 million distinct CDR3 sequences, with around two fifths observed a single time. The sequenced material came from blood. These receptors were taken from a man younger than 35 in good health. CDR3s leave out the opening cysteine and the closing phenylalanine or tryptophan. The order of the fields is J gene, V gene, CDR3 protein.

>.|TRBV6-6
ASRSRDYPRETQY
>TRBJ1-5|TRBV6-6
ASSYSAGSVPQH
>TRBJ2-1|TRBV3-1
ASSQVDSEGTGSYNEQF
>TRBJ2-1|TRBV24-1
ATSDLRGRGEQF
>TRBJ2-1|TRBV10-3
ATSRTGNNEQF
>TRBJ2-3|TRBV20-1
SARPMLRGGTDTQY
>TRBJ2-5|TRBV20-1
SAPLGKETQY
>TRBJ2-3|TRBV18
ASSLTHYTDTQY
>TRBJ2-7|TRBV4-2
ASSLGTSGNYEQY
>TRBJ1-4|TRBV7-9
ASSSKQAFNEKLF
>TRBJ2-7|TRBV6-2/TRBV6-3
ASSVPGQGTYEQY
>TRBJ2-7|TRBV27
ASRPPRHSLSSYEQY
>TRBJ1-4|TRBV7-2
ASSLDSPNEKLF
>TRBJ2-1|TRBV5-6
ASSSGIEQF
>TRBJ2-2|TRBV27
ASSLSKDRVPGELF
>TRBJ2-5|TRBV5-6
ASSSTGQATWETQY
>TRBJ1-2|TRBV24-1
ATSDSGENYGYT
>TRBJ1-4|TRBV25-1
ASSDLRGLGEKLF
>TRBJ2-3|TRBV5-1
ASSLGSHTTDTQY
>TRBJ1-2|TRBV20-1
SAVKGGYGYT
>TRBJ1-2|TRBV20-1
SAREGPLYGYT
>TRBJ1-1|TRBV5-1
ASSPNIGLNTEAF
>TRBJ1-1|TRBV5-1
ASSLDGGKNTEAF
>TRBJ2-3|TRBV6-5
ASSSGESLGTQY
>TRBJ2-5|TRBV28
ASSLVLRGGQETQY
>TRBJ1-2|TRBV4-2
ASGHESAQGNYGYT
>TRBJ2-4|TRBV28
ASRSDRAKNIQY
>TRBJ2-2|TRBV6-2/TRBV6-3
ASQEGANTGELF
>TRBJ1-1|TRBV12-3/TRBV12-4
ASTISGTGNTEAF
>TRBJ1-2|TRBV4-1
ASSQEQGRASYGYT
>TRBJ2-5|TRBV12-3/TRBV12-4
ASHSGETQY
>TRBJ2-5|TRBV9
ASSVRGQGTIKNEQY
>TRBJ2-3|TRBV12-3/TRBV12-4
ASSRNLAGGPDTQY